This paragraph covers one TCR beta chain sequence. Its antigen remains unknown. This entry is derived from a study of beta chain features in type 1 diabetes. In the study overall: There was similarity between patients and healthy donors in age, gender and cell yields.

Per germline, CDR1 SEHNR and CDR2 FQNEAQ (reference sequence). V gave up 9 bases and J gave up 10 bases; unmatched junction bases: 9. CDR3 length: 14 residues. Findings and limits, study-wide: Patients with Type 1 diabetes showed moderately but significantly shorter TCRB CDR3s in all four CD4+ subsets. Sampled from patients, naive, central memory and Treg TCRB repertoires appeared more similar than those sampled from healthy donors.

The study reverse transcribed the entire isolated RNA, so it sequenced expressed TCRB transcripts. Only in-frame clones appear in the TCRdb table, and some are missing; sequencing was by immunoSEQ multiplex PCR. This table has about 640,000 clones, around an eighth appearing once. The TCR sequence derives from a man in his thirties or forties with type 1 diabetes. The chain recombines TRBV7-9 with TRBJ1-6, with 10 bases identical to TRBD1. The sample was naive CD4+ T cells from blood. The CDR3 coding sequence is TGTGCCAGTCAAGGATGGGACAGGGGCTCACCCCTCCACTTT. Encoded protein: CASQGWDRGSPLHF.